This T cell receptor (beta chain) stems from a study of memory CD4+ T cells and cytomegalovirus serostatus. In the study overall: Healthy Belgian adult donors included about nine CMV-positive and some 23 CMV-negative people.

Authors' analysis steps: Out-of-frame sequences were removed, leaving a few million distinct TCRbeta sequences. Sequencing was performed with immunoSEQ multiplex PCR; in TCRdb, only in-frame clones are kept and a portion is missing. That table supplies the V and J calls and clone size; D and trimming were determined from the DNA. The sample consists of under 40,000 clones, about 80% of them appearing once. Single viable CD3+CD4+CD8-CD45RO+ cells were sorted as the memory CD4+ T cells. CDR3 size: 16 residues. Germline V gives CDR1 SGHDT, CDR2 YYEEEE. J gave up 6 bases and V 0 bases, and 8 bases lay outside the gene matches.

The sequence came from an adult in good health and CMV-seropositive. Sample: memory CD4+ T cells from blood. The V call is TRBV5-6, the J call TRBJ2-2; the match to TRBD2 covers 7 bases. CDR3: CASSLAAGAWAGELFF. In nucleotides, the CDR3 is TGTGCCAGCAGCTTGGCGGCGGGAGCGTGGGCCGGGGAGCTGTTTTTT.